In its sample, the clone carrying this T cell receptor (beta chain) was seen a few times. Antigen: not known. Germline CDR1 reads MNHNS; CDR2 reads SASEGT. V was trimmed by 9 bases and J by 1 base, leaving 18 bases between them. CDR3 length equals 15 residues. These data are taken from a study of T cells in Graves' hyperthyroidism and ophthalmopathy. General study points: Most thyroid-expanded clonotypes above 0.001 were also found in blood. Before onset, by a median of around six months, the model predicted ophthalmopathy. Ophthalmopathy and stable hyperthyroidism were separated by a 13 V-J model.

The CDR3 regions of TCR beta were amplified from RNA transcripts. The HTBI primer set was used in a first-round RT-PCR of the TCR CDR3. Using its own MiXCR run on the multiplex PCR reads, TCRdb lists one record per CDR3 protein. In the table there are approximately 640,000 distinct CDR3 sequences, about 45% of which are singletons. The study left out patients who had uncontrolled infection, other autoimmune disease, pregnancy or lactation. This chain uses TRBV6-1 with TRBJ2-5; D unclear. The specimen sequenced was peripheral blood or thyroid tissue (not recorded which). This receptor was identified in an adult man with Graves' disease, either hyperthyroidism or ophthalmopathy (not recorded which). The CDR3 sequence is CASTLSIGAQETQYF. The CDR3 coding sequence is TGTGCCAGTACCCTCTCGATAGGCGCCCAAGAGACCCAGTACTTC.